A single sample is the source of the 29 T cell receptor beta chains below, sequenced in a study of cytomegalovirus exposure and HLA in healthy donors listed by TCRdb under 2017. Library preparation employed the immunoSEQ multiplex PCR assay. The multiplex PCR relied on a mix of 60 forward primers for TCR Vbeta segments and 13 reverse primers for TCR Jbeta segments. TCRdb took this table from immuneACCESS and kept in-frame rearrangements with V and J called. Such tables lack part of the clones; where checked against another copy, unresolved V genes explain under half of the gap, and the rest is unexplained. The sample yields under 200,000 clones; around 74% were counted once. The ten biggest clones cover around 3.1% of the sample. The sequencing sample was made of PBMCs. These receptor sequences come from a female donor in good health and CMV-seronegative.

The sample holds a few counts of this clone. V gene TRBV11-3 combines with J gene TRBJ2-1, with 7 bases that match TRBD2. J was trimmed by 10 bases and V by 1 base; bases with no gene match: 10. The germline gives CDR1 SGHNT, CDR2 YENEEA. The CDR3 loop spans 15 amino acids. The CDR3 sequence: CASSLVGAGRDEQFF. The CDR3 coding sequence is TGTGCCAGCAGCTTAGTAGGGGCAGGGAGGGACGAGCAGTTCTTC.

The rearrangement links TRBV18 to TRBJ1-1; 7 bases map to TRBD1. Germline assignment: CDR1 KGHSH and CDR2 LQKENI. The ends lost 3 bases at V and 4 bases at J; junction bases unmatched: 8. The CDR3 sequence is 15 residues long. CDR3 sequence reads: CASSPWEGGGTEAFF. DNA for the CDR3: TGTGCCAGCTCACCCTGGGAAGGGGGCGGCACTGAAGCTTTCTTT.

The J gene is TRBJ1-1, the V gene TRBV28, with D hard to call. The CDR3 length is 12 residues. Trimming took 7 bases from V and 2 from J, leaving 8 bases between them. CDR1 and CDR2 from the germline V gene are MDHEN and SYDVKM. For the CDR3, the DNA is TGTGCCAGCACCATACTCAACACTGAAGCTTTCTTT. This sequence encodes CASTILNTEAFF.

The CDR3 nucleotides are TGTGCCAGCAGCGTAGGAGGATTGGTTAACTATGGCTACACCTTC. This encodes CASSVGGLVNYGYTF. The chain is built from TRBV9 and TRBJ1-2, with D unresolved. Germline CDR1 and CDR2: SGDLS and YYNGEE. The CDR3 has 15 amino acids. The V end was cut by 0 bases, the J end by 1 base, with 10 bases between. Combining the CDR3 with reference TRBV9 and TRBJ1-2 gives the whole variable domain DSGVTQTPKHLITATGQRVTLRCSPRSGDLSVYWYQQSLDQGLQFLIQYYNGEERAKGNILERFSAQQFPDLHSELNLSSLELGDSALYFCASSVGGLVNYGYTFGSGTRLTVV.

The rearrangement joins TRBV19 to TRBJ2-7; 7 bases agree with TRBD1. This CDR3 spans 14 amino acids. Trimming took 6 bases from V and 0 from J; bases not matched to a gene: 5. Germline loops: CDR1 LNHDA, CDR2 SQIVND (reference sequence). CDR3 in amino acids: CASRGGQSSYEQYF. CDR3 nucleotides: TGTGCCAGTAGAGGGGGACAGAGCTCCTACGAGCAGTACTTC. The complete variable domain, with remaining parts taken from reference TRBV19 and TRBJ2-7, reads DGGITQSPKYLFRKEGQNVTLSCEQNLNHDAMYWYRQDPGQGLRLIYYSQIVNDFQKGDIAEGYSVSREKKESFPLTVTSAQKNPTAFYLCASRGGQSSYEQYFGPGTRLTVT.

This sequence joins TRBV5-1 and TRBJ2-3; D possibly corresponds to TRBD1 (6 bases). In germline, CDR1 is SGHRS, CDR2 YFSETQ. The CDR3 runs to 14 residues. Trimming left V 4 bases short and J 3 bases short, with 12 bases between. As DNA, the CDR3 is TGCGCCAGCAGCGCAGGGGAAGGGACAGATACGCAGTATTTT. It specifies CASSAGEGTDTQYF.

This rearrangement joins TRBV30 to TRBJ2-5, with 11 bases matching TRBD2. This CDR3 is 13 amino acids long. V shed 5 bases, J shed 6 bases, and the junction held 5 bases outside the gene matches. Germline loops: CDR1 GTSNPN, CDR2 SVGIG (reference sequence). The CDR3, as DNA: TGTGCCTGGGGTAGCGGGGGGGCCAAGACCCAGTACTTC. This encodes CAWGSGGAKTQYF. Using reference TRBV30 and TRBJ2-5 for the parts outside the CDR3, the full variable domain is SQTIHQWPATLVQPVGSPLSLECTVEGTSNPNLYWYRQAAGRGLQLLFYSVGIGQISSEVPQNLSASRPQDRQFILSSKKLLLSDSGFYLCAWGSGGAKTQYFGPGTRLLVL.

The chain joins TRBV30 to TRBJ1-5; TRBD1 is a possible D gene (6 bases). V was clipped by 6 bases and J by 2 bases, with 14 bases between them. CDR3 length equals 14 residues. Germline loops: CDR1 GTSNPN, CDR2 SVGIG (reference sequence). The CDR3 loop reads CACEPPGGNQPQHF. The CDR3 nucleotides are TGTGCCTGCGAACCCCCAGGGGGCAATCAGCCCCAGCATTTT.

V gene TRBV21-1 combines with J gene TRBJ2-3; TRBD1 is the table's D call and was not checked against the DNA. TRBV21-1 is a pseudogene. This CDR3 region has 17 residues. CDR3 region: CASNIPGTGCRTDTQYF. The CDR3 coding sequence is TGTGCCAGCAACATTCCCGGGACAGGGTGTCGCACAGATACGCAGTATTTT.

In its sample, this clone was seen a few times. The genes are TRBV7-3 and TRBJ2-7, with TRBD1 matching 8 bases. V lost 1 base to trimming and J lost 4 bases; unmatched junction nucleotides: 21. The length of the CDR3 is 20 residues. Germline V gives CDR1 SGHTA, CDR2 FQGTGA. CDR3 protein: CASSLKRIGFRGQVSYEQYF. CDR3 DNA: TGTGCCAGCAGCTTAAAGCGTATCGGTTTTAGGGGACAGGTAAGTTACGAGCAGTACTTC.

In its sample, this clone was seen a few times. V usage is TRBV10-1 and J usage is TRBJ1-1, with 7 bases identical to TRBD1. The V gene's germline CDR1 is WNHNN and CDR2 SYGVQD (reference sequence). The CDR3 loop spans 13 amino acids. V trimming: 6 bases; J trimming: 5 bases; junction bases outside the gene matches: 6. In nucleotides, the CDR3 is TGCGCCAGCAGAGGAGCAGGGGGGACTGAAGCTTTCTTT. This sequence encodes CASRGAGGTEAFF.

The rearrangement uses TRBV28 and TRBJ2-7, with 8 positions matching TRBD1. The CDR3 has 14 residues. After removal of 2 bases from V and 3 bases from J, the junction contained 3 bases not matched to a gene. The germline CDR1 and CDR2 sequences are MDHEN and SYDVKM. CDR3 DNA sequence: TGTGCCAGCAGTTTAGGCGGACAGGGCTACGAGCAGTACTTC. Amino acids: CASSLGGQGYEQYF.

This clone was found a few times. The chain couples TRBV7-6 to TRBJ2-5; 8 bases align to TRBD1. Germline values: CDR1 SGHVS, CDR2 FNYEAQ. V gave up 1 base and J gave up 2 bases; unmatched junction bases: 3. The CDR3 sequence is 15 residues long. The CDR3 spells CASSLVGTGQETQYF. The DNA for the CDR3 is TGTGCCAGCAGCTTAGTTGGGACAGGACAAGAGACCCAGTACTTC.

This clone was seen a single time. CDR3 sequence (DNA): TGTGCCAGCAGTTTTGGGGGGGCTCGAGAAAAACTGTTTTTT. Amino acid sequence: CASSFGGAREKLFF. V is TRBV28 and J is TRBJ1-4; D possibly corresponds to TRBD1 (6 bases). The CDR3 has 14 residues. The germline CDR1 and CDR2 sequences are MDHEN and SYDVKM. Trimming shortened V by 3 bases and J by 8 bases, and 13 bases separated the two germline ends. The variable domain in full, with the rest retrieved from reference TRBV28 and TRBJ1-4, is DVKVTQSSRYLVKRTGEKVFLECVQDMDHENMFWYRQDPGLGLRLIYFSYDVKMKEKGDIPEGYSVSREKKERFSLILESASTNQTSMYLCASSFGGAREKLFFGSGTQLSVL.

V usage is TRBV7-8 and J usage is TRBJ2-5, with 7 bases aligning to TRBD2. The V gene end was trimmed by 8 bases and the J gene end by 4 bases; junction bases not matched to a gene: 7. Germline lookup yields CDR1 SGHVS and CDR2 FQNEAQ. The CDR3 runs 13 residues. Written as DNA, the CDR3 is TGTGCCAGCTCCCCTTGGGAGGGAGAGACCCAGTACTTC. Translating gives CASSPWEGETQYF.

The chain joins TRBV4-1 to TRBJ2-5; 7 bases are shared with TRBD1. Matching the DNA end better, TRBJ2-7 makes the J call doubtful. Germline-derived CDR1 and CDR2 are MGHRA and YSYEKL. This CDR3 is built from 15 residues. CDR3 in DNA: TGCGCCAGCAGCCAAGCCGGGACAGCGATCTACGAGCAGTACTTC. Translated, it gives CASSQAGTAIYEQYF.

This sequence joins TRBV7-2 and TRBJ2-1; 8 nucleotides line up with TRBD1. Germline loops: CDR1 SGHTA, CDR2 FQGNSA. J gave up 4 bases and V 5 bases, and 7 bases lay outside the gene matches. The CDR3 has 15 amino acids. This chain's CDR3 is CASSPQGTGYNEQFF. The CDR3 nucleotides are TGTGCCAGCAGCCCCCAAGGGACAGGATACAATGAGCAGTTCTTC.

CDR3 DNA: TGTGCCAGCAGTTCCAGGGAAGGCCAAGAGACCCAGTACTTC. It specifies CASSSREGQETQYF. The chain employs TRBV6-6 and TRBJ2-5, with TRBD1 as a possible D gene (5 bases). Trimming shortened V by 4 bases and J by 1 base, and 10 bases separated the two germline ends. The germline CDR1 and CDR2 sequences are MNHNY and SVGAGI (reference sequence). This CDR3 region has 14 residues.

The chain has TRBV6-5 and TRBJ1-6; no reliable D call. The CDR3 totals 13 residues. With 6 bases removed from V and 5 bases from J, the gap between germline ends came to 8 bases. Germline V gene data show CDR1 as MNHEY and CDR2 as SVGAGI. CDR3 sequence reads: CASRRDNNSPLHF. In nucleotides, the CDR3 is TGTGCCAGCAGGCGGGATAATAATTCACCCCTCCACTTT.

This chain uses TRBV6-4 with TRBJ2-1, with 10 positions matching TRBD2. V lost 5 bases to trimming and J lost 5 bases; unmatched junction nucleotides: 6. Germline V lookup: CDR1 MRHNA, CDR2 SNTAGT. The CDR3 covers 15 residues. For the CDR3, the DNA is TGTGCCAGCAGTCTAGCGGGAGAAAAACACAATGAGCAGTTCTTC. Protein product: CASSLAGEKHNEQFF.

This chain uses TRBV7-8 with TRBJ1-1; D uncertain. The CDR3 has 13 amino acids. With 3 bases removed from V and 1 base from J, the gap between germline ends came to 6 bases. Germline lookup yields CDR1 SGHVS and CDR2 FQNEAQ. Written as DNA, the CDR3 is TGTGCCAGCAGCTTGGCAGGGAACACTGAAGCTTTCTTT. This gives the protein CASSLAGNTEAFF. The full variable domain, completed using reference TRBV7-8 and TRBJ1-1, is GAGVSQSPRYKVAKRGQDVALRCDPISGHVSLFWYQQALGQGPEFLTYFQNEAQLDKSGLPSDRFFAERPEGSVSTLKIQRTQQEDSAVYLCASSLAGNTEAFFGQGTRLTVV.

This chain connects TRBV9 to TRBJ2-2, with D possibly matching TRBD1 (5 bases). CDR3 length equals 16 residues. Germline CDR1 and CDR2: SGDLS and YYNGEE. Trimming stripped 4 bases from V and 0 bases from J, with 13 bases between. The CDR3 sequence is CASSYGQLANTGELFF. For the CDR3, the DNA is TGTGCCAGCAGCTATGGACAACTCGCGAACACCGGGGAGCTGTTTTTT.

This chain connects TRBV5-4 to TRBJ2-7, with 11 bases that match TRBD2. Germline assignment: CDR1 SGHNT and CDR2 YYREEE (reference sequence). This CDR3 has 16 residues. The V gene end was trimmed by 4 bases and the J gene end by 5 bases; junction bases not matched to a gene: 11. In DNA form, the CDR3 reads TGTGCCAGCAGCGGACGATATACTAGCGGGGGTAACGAGCAGTACTTC. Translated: CASSGRYTSGGNEQYF.

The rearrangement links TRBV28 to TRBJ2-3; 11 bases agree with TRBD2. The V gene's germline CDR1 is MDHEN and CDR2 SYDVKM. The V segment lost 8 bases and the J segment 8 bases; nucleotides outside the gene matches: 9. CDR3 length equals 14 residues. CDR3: CASHSGRDWVTQYF. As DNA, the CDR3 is TGTGCCAGCCATAGCGGGAGGGATTGGGTTACGCAGTATTTT. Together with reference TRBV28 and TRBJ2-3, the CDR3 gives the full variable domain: DVKVTQSSRYLVKRTGEKVFLECVQDMDHENMFWYRQDPGLGLRLIYFSYDVKMKEKGDIPEGYSVSREKKERFSLILESASTNQTSMYLCASHSGRDWVTQYFGPGTRLTVL.

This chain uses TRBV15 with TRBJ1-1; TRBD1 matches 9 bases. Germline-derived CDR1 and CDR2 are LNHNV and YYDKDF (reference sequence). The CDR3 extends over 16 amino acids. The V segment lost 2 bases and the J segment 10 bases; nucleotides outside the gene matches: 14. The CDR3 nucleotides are TGTGCCACCAGCAGACGGGACAGGGTATGGCCTACGGCAGCTTTCTTT. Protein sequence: CATSRRDRVWPTAAFF.

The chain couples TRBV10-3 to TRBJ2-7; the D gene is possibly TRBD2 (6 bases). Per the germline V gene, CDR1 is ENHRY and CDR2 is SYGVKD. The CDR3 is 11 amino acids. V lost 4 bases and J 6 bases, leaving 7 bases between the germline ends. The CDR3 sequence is CAISGGGEQYF. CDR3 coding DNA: TGTGCCATCAGTGGGGGAGGCGAGCAGTACTTC.

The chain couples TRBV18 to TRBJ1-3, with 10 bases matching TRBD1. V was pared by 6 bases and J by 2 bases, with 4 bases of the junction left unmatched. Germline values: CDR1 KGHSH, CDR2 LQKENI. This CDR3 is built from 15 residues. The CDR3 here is CASSQDRGPGNTIYF. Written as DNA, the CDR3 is TGTGCCAGCTCCCAAGACAGGGGGCCTGGAAACACCATATATTTT. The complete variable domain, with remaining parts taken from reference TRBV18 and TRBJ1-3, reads NAGVMQNPRHLVRRRGQEARLRCSPMKGHSHVYWYRQLPEEGLKFMVYLQKENIIDESGMPKERFSAEFPKEGPSILRIQQVVRGDSAAYFCASSQDRGPGNTIYFGEGSWLTVV.

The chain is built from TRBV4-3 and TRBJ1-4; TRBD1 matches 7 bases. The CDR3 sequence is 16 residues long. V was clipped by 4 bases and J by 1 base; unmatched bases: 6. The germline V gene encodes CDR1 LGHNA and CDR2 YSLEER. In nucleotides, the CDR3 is TGCGCCAGCAGCCGAGAAACAGGGGAAACTAATGAAAAACTGTTTTTT. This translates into CASSRETGETNEKLFF.

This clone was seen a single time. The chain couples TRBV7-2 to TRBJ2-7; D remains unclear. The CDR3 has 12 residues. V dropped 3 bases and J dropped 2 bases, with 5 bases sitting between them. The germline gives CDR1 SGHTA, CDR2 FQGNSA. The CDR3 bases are TGTGCCAGCAGCTTTCCCACCTACGAGCAGTACTTC. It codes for CASSFPTYEQYF.